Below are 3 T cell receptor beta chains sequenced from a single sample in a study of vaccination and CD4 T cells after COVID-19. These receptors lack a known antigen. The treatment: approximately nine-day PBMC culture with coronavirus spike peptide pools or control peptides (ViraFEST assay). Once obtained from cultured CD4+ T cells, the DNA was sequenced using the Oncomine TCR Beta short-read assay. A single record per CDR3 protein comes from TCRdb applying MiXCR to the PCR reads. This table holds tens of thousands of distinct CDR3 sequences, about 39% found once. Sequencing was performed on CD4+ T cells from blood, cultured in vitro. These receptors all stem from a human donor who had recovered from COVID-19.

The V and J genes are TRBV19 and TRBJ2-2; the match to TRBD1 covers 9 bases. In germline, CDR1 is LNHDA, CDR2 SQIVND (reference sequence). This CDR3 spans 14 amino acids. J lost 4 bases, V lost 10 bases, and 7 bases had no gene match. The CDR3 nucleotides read TGTGCCACTCAACAGGGGGCTGGCACCGGGGAGCTGTTTTTT. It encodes CATQQGAGTGELFF.

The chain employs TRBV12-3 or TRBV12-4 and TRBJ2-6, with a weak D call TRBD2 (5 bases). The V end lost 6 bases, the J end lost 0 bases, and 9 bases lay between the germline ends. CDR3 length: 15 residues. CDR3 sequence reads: CASSREGSGANVLTF. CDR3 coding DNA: TGTGCCAGCAGCCGTGAGGGCTCTGGGGCCAACGTCCTGACTTTC.

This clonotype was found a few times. CDR3 in amino acids: CAISLDPSKAFF. Here the CDR3 DNA reads TGTGCCATCAGCCTAGACCCGAGCAAAGCTTTCTTT. V and J are TRBV10-3 and TRBJ1-1, with unresolved D. Germline V gene lookup returns CDR1 ENHRY and CDR2 SYGVKD. The CDR3 has 12 residues. V shed 6 bases and J shed 9 bases, with 14 bases lying between them.